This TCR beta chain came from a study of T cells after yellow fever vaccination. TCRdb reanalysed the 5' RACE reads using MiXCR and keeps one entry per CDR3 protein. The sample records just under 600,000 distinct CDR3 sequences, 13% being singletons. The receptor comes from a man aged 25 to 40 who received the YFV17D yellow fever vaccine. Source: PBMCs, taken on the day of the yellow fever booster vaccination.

CDR3 in amino acids: CASRVAGYPRYEQYF. CDR3 in DNA: TGTGCCAGCAGGGTTGCAGGGTATCCCCGCTACGAGCAGTACTTC. V is TRBV6-1 and J is TRBJ2-7, with a tentative D call TRBD1 (5 bases). Germline CDR1 reads MNHNS; CDR2 reads SASEGT. The ends were cut back, 6 bases at V and 3 bases at J, with 18 bases in the middle. The CDR3 has 15 amino acids.